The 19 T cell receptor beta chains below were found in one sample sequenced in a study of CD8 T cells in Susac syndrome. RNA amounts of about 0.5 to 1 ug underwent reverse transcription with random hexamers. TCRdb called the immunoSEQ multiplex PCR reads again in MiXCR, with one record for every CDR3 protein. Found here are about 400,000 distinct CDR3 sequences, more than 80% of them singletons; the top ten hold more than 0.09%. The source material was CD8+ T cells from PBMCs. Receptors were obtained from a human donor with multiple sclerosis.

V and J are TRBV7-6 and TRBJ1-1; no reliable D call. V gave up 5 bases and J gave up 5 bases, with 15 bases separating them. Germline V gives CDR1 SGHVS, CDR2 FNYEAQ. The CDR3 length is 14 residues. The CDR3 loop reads CASSQDTLGTEAFF. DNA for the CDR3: TGTGCCAGCAGCCAAGATACCCTAGGGACTGAAGCTTTCTTT.

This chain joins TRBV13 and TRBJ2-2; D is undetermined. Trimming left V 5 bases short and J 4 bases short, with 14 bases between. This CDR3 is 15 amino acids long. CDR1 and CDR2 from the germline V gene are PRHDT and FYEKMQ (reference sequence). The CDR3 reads CASSHDPWGTGELFF. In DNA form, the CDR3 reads TGTGCCAGCAGCCATGACCCCTGGGGCACCGGGGAGCTGTTTTTT. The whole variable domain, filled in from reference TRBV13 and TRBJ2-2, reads AAGVIQSPRHLIKEKRETATLKCYPIPRHDTVYWYQQGPGQDPQFLISFYEKMQSDKGSIPDRFSAQQFSDYHSELNMSSLELGDSALYFCASSHDPWGTGELFFGEGSRLTVL.

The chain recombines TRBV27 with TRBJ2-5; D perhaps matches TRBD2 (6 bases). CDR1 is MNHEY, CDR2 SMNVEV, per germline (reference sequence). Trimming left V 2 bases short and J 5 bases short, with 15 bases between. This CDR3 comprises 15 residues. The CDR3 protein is CASSLGDSGWETQYF. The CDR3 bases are TGTGCCAGCAGTTTAGGTGACAGCGGGTGGGAGACCCAGTACTTC.

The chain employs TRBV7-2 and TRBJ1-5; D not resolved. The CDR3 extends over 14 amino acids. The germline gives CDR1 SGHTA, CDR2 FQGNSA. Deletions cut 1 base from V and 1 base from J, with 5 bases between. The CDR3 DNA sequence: TGTGCCAGCAGCTTAGGGCACAGCAATCAGCCCCAGCATTTT. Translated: CASSLGHSNQPQHF.

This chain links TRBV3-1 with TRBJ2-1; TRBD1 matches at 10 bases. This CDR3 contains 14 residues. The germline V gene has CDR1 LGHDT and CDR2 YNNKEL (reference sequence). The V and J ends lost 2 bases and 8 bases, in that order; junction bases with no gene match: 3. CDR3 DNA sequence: TGTGCCAGCAGCCAAACCGGGACAGGGGATGAGCAGTTCTTC. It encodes CASSQTGTGDEQFF.

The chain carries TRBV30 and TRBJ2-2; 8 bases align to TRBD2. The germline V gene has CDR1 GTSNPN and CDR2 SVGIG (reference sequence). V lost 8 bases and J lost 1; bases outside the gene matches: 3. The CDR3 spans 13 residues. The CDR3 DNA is TGTGCCCGGGGACTAGAGAACACCGGGGAGCTGTTTTTT. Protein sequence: CARGLENTGELFF. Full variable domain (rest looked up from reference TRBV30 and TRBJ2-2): SQTIHQWPATLVQPVGSPLSLECTVEGTSNPNLYWYRQAAGRGLQLLFYSVGIGQISSEVPQNLSASRPQDRQFILSSKKLLLSDSGFYLCARGLENTGELFFGEGSRLTVL.

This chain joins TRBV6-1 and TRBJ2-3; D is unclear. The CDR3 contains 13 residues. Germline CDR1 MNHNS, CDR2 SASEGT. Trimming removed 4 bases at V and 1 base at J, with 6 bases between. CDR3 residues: CASSALGTDTQYF. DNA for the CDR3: TGTGCCAGCAGTGCCCTGGGCACAGATACGCAGTATTTT.

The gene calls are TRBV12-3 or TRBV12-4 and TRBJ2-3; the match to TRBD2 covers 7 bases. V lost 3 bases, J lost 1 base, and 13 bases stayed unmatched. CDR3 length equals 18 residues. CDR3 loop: CASSFNDGGSSRTDTQYF. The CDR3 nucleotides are TGTGCCAGCAGTTTTAATGACGGCGGGAGCAGCCGCACAGATACGCAGTATTTT.

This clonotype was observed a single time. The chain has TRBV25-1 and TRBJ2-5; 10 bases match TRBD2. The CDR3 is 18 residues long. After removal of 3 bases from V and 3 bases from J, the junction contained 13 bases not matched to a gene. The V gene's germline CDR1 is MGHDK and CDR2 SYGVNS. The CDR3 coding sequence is TGTGCCAGCAGTGATCTTGGCGGGGGGCTAGCGGGAGAAGAGACCCAGTACTTC. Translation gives CASSDLGGGLAGEETQYF.

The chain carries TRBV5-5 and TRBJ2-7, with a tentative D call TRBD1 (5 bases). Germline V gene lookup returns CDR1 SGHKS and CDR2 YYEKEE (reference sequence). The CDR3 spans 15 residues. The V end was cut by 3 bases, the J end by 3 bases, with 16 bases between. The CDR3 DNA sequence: TGTGCCAGCAGCTCCGCCTGGGGCTCGGGCTACGAGCAGTACTTC. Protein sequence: CASSSAWGSGYEQYF.

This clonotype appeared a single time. CDR3 sequence reads: CASSLSNTAFYGYTF. In DNA form, the CDR3 reads TGTGCCAGCAGTTTATCGAACACGGCTTTCTATGGCTACACCTTC. This chain uses TRBV27 with TRBJ1-2; D unresolved. CDR3 size: 15 residues. V shed 0 bases and J shed 4 bases, with 12 bases lying between them. Germline CDR1 MNHEY, CDR2 SMNVEV (reference sequence).

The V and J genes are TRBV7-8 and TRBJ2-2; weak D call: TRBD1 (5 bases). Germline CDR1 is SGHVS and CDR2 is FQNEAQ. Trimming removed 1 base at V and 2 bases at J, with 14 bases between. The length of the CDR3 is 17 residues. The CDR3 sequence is CASSLEGWGQNTGELFF. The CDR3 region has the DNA TGTGCCAGCAGCTTAGAGGGTTGGGGCCAAAACACCGGGGAGCTGTTTTTT.

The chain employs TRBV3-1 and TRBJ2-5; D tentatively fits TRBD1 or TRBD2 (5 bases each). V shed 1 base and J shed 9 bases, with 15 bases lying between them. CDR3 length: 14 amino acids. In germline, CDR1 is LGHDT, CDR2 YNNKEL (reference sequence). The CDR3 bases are TGTGCCAGCAGCCAAGGAGGGACCGACCTCGCCCAGTACTTC. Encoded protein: CASSQGGTDLAQYF.

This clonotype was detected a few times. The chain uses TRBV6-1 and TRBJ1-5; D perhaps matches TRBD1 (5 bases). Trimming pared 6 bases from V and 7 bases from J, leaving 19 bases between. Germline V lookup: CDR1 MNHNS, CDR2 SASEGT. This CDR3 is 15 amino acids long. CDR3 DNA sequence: TGTGCCAGCAGGCTGGGGTGGGGGGTTGAGCAGCCCCAGCATTTT. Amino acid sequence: CASRLGWGVEQPQHF.

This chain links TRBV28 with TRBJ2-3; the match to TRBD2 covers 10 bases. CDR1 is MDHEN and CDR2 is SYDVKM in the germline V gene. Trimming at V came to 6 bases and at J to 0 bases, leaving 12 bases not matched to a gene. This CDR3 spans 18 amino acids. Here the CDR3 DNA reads TGTGCCAGCAGACCTGGACTAGCGGCCGCTCCTAGCACAGATACGCAGTATTTT. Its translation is CASRPGLAAAPSTDTQYF.

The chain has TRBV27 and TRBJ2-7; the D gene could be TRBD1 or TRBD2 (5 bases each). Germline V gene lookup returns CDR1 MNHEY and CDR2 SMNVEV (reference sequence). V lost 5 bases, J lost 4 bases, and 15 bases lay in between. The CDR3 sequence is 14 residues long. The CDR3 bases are TGTGCCAGCAGTCCCCTCCGGGGCGGGTACGAGCAGTACTTC. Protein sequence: CASSPLRGGYEQYF.

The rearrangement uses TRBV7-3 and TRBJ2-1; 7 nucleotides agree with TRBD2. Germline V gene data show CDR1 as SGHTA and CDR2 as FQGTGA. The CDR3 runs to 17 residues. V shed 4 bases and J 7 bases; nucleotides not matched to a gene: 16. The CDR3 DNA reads TGTGCCAGCAGCTCATTCCCGGGAGGAAGTTTTGGGAATGAGCAGTTCTTC. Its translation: CASSSFPGGSFGNEQFF.

CDR3 nucleotide sequence: TGTGCCAGCAGGCAGGGAGGGGTGAACACTGAAGCTTTCTTT. Translated: CASRQGGVNTEAFF. The chain has TRBV6-5 and TRBJ1-1, with a possible D match to TRBD1 (5 bases). Germline V CDR1 and CDR2: MNHEY, SVGAGI. V was trimmed by 6 bases and J by 0 bases, leaving 11 bases between them. The CDR3 loop spans 14 amino acids.

Here the CDR3 reads CASRAGTESAAGGYTF. CDR3 DNA sequence: TGTGCCAGCAGAGCCGGGACAGAATCTGCCGCGGGCGGCTACACCTTC. This rearrangement joins TRBV2 to TRBJ1-2; 7 positions match TRBD1. The CDR3 has 16 amino acids. The germline V gene has CDR1 SNHLY and CDR2 FYNNEI. The V gene end was trimmed by 6 bases and the J gene end by 8 bases; junction bases not matched to a gene: 18.